This T cell receptor (beta chain) was retrieved from a study of blood T cell repertoires in COVID-19. Germline loops: CDR1 LGHDT, CDR2 YNNKEL (reference sequence). Trimming took 8 bases from V and 5 from J; bases not matched to a gene: 11. The CDR3 totals 16 residues. Generated by immunoSEQ multiplex PCR, the TCRdb table keeps only in-frame clones and is missing some. In the table there are a few hundred thousand clones, about 90% of which are singletons. The clonotype comes from a woman aged 25 to 39 who had recovered from COVID-19. Sequencing was performed on PBMCs or T cells enriched from blood (not recorded which). This chain connects TRBV3-1 (or the pseudogene TRBV3-2) to TRBJ2-2; 10 bases are a match to TRBD2. CDR3 sequence (DNA): TGTGCCAGCCATACTAGCGGGGCTTCTCCGACCGGGGAGCTGTTTTTT. Protein sequence: CASHTSGASPTGELFF.